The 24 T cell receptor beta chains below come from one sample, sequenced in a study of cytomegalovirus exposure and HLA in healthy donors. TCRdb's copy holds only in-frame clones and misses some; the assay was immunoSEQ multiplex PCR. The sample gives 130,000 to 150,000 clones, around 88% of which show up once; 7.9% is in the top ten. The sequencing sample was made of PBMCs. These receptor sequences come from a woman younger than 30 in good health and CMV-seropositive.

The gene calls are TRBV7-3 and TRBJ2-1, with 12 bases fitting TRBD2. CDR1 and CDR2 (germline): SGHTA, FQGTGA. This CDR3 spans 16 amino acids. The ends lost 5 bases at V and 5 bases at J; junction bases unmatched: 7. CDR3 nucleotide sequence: TGTGCCAGCAGCGGATCACTAGCGGGGGGAAACAATGAGCAGTTCTTC. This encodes CASSGSLAGGNNEQFF.

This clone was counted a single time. The CDR3 region is CASSSLKRETDTQYF. The CDR3, as DNA: TGTGCCAGCAGTTCACTAAAGCGGGAAACAGATACGCAGTATTTT. The rearrangement uses TRBV28 and TRBJ2-3; TRBD2 matches 7 bases. V was clipped by 4 bases and J by 3 bases; unmatched bases: 7. Germline-derived CDR1 and CDR2 are MDHEN and SYDVKM. The CDR3 has 15 amino acids.

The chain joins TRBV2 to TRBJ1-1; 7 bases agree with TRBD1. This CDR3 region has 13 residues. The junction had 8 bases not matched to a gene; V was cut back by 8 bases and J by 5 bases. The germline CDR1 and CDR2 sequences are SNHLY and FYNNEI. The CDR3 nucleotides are TGTGCCAGCGAGGATCAGGGGGAAACTGAAGCTTTCTTT. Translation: CASEDQGETEAFF.

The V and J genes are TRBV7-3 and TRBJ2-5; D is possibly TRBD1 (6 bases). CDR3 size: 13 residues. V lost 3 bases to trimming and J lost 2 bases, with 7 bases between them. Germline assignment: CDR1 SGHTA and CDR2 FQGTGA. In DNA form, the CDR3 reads TGTGCCAGCAGCTTTCAGGGGCAAGAGACCCAGTACTTC. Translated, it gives CASSFQGQETQYF.

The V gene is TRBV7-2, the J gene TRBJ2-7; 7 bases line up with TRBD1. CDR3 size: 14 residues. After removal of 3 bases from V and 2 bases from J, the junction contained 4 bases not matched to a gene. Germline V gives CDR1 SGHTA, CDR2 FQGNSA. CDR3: CASSFRDRAYEQYF. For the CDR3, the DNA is TGTGCCAGCAGCTTCCGGGACAGAGCCTACGAGCAGTACTTC.

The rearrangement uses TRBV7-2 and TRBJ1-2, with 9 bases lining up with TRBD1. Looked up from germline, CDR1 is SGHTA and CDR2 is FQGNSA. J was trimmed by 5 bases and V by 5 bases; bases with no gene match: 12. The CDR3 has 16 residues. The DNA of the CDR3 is TGTGCCAGCAGCCTGAAAGTCGACAGGGGGAGATATGGCTACACCTTC. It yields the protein CASSLKVDRGRYGYTF.

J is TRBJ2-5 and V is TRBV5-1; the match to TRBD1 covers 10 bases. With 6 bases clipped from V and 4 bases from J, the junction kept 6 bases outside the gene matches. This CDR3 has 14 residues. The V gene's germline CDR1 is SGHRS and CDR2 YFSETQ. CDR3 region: CASTLDRGRETQYF. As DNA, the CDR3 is TGCGCCAGCACACTTGACAGGGGGCGAGAGACCCAGTACTTC.

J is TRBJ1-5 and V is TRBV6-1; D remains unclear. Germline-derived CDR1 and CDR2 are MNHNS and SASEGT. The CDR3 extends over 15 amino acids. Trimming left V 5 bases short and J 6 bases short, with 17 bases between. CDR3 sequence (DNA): TGTGCCAGCAGTCGGATGTGGGGAGGAGGTCAGCCCCAGCATTTT. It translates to CASSRMWGGGQPQHF.

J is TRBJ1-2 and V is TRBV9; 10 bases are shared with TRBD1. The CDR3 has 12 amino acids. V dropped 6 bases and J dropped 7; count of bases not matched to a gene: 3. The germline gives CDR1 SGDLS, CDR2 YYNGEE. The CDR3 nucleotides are TGTGCCAGCACCCGGACAGGGGGTGGCTACACCTTC. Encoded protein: CASTRTGGGYTF. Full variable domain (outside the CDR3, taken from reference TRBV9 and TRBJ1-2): DSGVTQTPKHLITATGQRVTLRCSPRSGDLSVYWYQQSLDQGLQFLIQYYNGEERAKGNILERFSAQQFPDLHSELNLSSLELGDSALYFCASTRTGGGYTFGSGTRLTVV.

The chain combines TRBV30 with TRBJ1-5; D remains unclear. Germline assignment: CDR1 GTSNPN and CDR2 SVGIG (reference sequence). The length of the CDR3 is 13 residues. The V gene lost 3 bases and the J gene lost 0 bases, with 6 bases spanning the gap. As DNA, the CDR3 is TGTGCCTGGAGGGGCAGTAGCAATCAGCCCCAGCATTTT. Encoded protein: CAWRGSSNQPQHF.

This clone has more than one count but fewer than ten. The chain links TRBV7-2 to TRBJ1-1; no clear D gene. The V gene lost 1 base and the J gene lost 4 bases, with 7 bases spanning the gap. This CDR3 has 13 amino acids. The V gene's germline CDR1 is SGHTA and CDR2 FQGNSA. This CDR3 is CASSLVWSTEAFF. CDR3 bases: TGTGCCAGCAGCTTAGTATGGAGCACTGAAGCTTTCTTT. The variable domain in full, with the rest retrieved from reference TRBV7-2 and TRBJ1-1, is GAGVSQSPSNKVTEKGKDVELRCDPISGHTALYWYRQSLGQGLEFLIYFQGNSAPDKSGLPSDRFSAERTGGSVSTLTIQRTQQEDSAVYLCASSLVWSTEAFFGQGTRLTVV.

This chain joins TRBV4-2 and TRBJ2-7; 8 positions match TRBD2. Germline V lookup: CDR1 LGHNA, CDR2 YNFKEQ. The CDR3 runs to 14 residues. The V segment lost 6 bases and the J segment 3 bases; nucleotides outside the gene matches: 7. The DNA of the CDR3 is TGTGCCAGCAGACACGGGGGGGGCGACTACGAGCAGTACTTC. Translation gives CASRHGGGDYEQYF.

CDR3 coding DNA: TGCGCCAGCAGCCAAGGTCGCGGGGGTGGCCAAGAGACCCAGTACTTC. Its protein is CASSQGRGGGQETQYF. The chain joins TRBV4-1 to TRBJ2-5; 7 bases align to TRBD2. This CDR3 has 16 amino acids. V shed 1 base, J shed 1 base, and the junction held 6 bases outside the gene matches. In germline, CDR1 is MGHRA, CDR2 YSYEKL.

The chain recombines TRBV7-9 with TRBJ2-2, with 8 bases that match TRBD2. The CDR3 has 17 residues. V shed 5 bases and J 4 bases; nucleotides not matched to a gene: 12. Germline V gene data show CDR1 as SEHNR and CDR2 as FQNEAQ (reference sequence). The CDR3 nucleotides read TGTGCCAGCAGCCTCGGAACGGGCGGGAGGATCACCGGGGAGCTGTTTTTT. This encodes CASSLGTGGRITGELFF.

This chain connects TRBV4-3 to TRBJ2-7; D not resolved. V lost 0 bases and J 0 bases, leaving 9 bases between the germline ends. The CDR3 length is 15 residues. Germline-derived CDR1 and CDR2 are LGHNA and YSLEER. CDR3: CASSQDPRSSYEQYF. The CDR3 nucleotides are TGCGCCAGCAGCCAAGATCCTAGGAGCTCCTACGAGCAGTACTTC.

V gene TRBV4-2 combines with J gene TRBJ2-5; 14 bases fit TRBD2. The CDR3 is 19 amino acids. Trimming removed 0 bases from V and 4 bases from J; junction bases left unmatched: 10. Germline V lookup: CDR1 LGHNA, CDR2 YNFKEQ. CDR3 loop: CASSQDGRGLAGVGETQYF. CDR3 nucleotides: TGTGCCAGCAGCCAAGATGGTCGGGGACTAGCGGGAGTGGGAGAGACCCAGTACTTC.

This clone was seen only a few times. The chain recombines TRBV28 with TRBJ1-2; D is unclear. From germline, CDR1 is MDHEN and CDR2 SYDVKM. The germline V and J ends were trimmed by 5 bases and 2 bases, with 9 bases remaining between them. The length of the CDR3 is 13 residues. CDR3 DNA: TGTGCCAGCAGTCCCCCCAGAAACTATGGCTACACCTTC. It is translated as CASSPPRNYGYTF.

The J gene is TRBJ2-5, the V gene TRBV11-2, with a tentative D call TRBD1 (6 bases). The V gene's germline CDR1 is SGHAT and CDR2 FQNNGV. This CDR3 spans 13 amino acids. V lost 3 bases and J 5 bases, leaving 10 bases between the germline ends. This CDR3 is CASSFRTDETQYF. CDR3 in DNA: TGTGCCAGCAGCTTCCGGACAGATGAGACCCAGTACTTC.

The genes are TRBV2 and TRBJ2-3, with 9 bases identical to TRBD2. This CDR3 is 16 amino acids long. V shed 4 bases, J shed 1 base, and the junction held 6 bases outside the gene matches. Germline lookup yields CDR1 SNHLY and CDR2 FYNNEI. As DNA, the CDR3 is TGTGCCAGCAGTGCTTTAGGCGGGAGGGGCACAGATACGCAGTATTTT. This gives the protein CASSALGGRGTDTQYF.

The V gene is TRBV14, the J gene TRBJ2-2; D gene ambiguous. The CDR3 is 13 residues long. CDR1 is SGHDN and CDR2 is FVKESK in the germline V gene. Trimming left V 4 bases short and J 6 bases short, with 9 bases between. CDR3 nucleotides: TGTGCCAGCAGCCCCCCAGGTTCCGGGGAGCTGTTTTTT. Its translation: CASSPPGSGELFF.

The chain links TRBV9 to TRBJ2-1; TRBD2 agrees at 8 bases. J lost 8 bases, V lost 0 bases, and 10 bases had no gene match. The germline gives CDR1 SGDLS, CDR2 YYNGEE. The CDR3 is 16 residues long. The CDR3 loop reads CASSVGGAGVLDEQFF. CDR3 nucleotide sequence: TGTGCCAGCAGCGTAGGGGGAGCGGGAGTTTTGGATGAGCAGTTCTTC.

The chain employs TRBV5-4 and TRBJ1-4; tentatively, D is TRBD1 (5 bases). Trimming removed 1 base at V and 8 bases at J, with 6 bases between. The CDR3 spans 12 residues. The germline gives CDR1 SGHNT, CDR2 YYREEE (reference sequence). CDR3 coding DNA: TGTGCCAGCAGCTTGTCAGGGGAAAAACTGTTTTTT. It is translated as CASSLSGEKLFF.

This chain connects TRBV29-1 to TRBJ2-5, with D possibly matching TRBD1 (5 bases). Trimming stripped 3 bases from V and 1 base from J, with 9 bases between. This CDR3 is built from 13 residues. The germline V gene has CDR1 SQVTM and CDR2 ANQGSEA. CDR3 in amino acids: CSVDGAGQETQYF. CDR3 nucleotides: TGCAGCGTTGATGGGGCAGGCCAAGAGACCCAGTACTTC.

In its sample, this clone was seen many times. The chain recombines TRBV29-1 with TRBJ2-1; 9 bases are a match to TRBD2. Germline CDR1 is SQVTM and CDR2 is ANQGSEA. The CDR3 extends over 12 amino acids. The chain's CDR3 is CITVSGSSEQFF. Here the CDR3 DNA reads TGCATCACAGTTAGCGGGAGTTCTGAGCAGTTCTTC.